This is a list of T cell receptor beta chains from one sample in a study of patients and donors after allogeneic stem cell transplantation. One entry per CDR3 protein, called by TCRdb with MiXCR from the RT-PCR reads. The sample carries roughly 960,000 distinct CDR3 sequences, approximately 18% recorded once. Sequencing was performed on blood, either unsorted or a sorted T cell fraction (not recorded which). These receptors were collected from a human donor who was either an allogeneic HSCT recipient or a stem cell or donor lymphocyte infusion donor (not recorded which). It is not recorded whose cells these are; they may come from a transplant donor. Both conserved end residues are part of each CDR3. The D gene is left open where the match is weak. Part of the rows lack a size; the others show once, few, many or a class for expanded clones.

v_call: TRBV4-1; j_call: TRBJ1-1; clone_size: -; d_call: -; cdr3_aa: CASSQGRRSANTEAFF; cdr3_nt: TGCGCCAGCAGCCAAGGGCGAAGGTCTGCGAACACTGAAGCTTTCTTT
v_call: TRBV7-9; j_call: TRBJ2-5; clone_size: -; d_call: -; cdr3_aa: CASSLAPRRGKYF; cdr3_nt: TGTGCCAGCAGTTTAGCCCCACGGAGGGGAAAATACTTC
v_call: TRBV12-3/TRBV12-4; j_call: TRBJ1-2; clone_size: few; d_call: -; cdr3_aa: CASSLGRNDWGYTF; cdr3_nt: TGTGCCAGCAGTTTGGGCAGGAACGACTGGGGCTACACCTTC
v_call: TRBV20-1; j_call: TRBJ1-5; clone_size: -; d_call: -; cdr3_aa: CSARQRGALGQPQHF; cdr3_nt: TGCAGTGCTCGTCAGCGGGGGGCGCTGGGTCAGCCCCAGCATTTT
v_call: TRBV20-1; j_call: TRBJ2-1; clone_size: few; d_call: -; cdr3_aa: CSARDWGAGIYNEQFF; cdr3_nt: TGCAGTGCTAGAGATTGGGGGGCCGGAATCTACAATGAGCAGTTCTTC
v_call: TRBV6-1; j_call: TRBJ2-3; clone_size: -; d_call: TRBD2; cdr3_aa: CASRPSGGDTQYF; cdr3_nt: TGTGCCAGCAGGCCTAGCGGGGGAGATACGCAGTATTTT
v_call: TRBV9; j_call: TRBJ2-7; clone_size: few; d_call: TRBD2; cdr3_aa: CASASSRGTMNSYEQYF; cdr3_nt: TGTGCCAGCGCATCCTCGCGGGGGACTATGAACTCCTACGAGCAGTACTTC
v_call: TRBV20-1; j_call: TRBJ2-7; clone_size: -; d_call: TRBD2; cdr3_aa: CSARGWVAGSREQYF; cdr3_nt: TGCAGTGCTAGAGGGTGGGTAGCGGGGTCTCGTGAGCAGTACTTC
v_call: TRBV5-6; j_call: TRBJ1-1; clone_size: -; d_call: -; cdr3_aa: CASSLAGGSEPVNTFF; cdr3_nt: TGTGCCAGCAGCTTGGCCGGAGGTTCGGAGCCGGTAAATACTTTCTTT
v_call: TRBV29-1; j_call: TRBJ2-5; clone_size: many; d_call: TRBD1; cdr3_aa: CSARQGLGTQYF; cdr3_nt: TGCAGCGCCCGACAGGGTTTGGGGACCCAGTACTTC
v_call: TRBV5-1; j_call: TRBJ2-1; clone_size: few; d_call: -; cdr3_aa: CASSEVTGRGFNEQFF; cdr3_nt: TGCGCCAGCAGCGAGGTCACAGGGAGAGGTTTCAATGAGCAGTTCTTC
v_call: TRBV4-1; j_call: TRBJ1-2; clone_size: -; d_call: TRBD1; cdr3_aa: CASSPPGQGPYGYTF; cdr3_nt: TGCGCCAGCAGCCCACCGGGACAGGGGCCCTATGGCTACACCTTC
v_call: TRBV6-1; j_call: TRBJ1-4; clone_size: few; d_call: -; cdr3_aa: CASSARRRSTNEKLFF; cdr3_nt: TGTGCCAGCAGTGCCCGAAGGAGATCAACTAATGAAAAACTGTTTTTT
v_call: TRBV30; j_call: TRBJ2-7; clone_size: -; d_call: TRBD2; cdr3_aa: CAWSRGSGYEQYF; cdr3_nt: TGTGCCTGGAGCCGCGGGAGTGGGTACGAGCAGTACTTC
v_call: TRBV11-2; j_call: TRBJ2-1; clone_size: -; d_call: TRBD2; cdr3_aa: CASSLVPGGLWNEQFF; cdr3_nt: TGTGCCAGCAGCTTAGTACCGGGGGGTCTTTGGAATGAGCAGTTCTTC
v_call: TRBV7-9; j_call: TRBJ2-1; clone_size: -; d_call: -; cdr3_aa: CASSFTGHNNEQFF; cdr3_nt: TGTGCCAGCAGCTTTACTGGACACAACAATGAGCAGTTCTTC
v_call: TRBV4-2; j_call: TRBJ2-2; clone_size: few; d_call: -; cdr3_aa: CASSQDWQGQNTGELFF; cdr3_nt: TGTGCCAGCAGCCAAGATTGGCAGGGGCAGAACACCGGGGAGCTGTTTTTT
v_call: TRBV14; j_call: TRBJ2-7; clone_size: -; d_call: -; cdr3_aa: CASSQVASRVGAKNEQYF; cdr3_nt: TGTGCCAGCAGCCAAGTCGCATCCCGCGTTGGGGCAAAGAACGAGCAGTACTTC